A single sample gave rise to the 30 T cell receptor beta chains below, sequenced in a study of human T cells and chemical hapten exposure. TCRdb recomputed calls from the 5' RACE reads with MiXCR, one row per CDR3 protein. The table shows 70,000 to 85,000 distinct CDR3 sequences, with 15% to 20% occurring only once. Unfractionated whole blood was the source from which total RNA was extracted. The receptors originated from a female donor in good health.

The J gene is TRBJ1-6, the V gene TRBV5-1; D is ambiguous. The CDR3 consists of 16 residues. Per the germline V gene, CDR1 is SGHRS and CDR2 is YFSETQ. V was clipped by 0 bases and J by 0 bases, with 7 bases between them. CDR3 nucleotide sequence: TGCGCCAGCAGCTTGGTTGGGGACTCCTATAATTCACCCCTCCACTTT. Translated: CASSLVGDSYNSPLHF.

This clonotype occurred a few times. The chain joins TRBV6-2 or TRBV6-3 to TRBJ1-5; 7 positions agree with TRBD1. The junction had 7 bases not matched to a gene; V was cut back by 2 bases and J by 0 bases. CDR3 length: 17 residues. Germline CDR1 reads MNHEY; CDR2 reads SVGEGT. The CDR3 is CASSYPTGSISNQPQHF. DNA of the CDR3: TGTGCCAGCAGTTACCCGACAGGGTCAATTAGCAATCAGCCCCAGCATTTT.

The chain carries TRBV15 and TRBJ2-2; D is possibly TRBD1 or TRBD2 (5 bases each). V was clipped by 1 base and J by 4 bases, with 10 bases between them. Per the germline V gene, CDR1 is LNHNV and CDR2 is YYDKDF (reference sequence). CDR3 size: 15 residues. The DNA of the CDR3 is TGTGCCACCAGCAGAGGGGGGATCGGCACCGGGGAGCTGTTTTTT. Translating gives CATSRGGIGTGELFF.

The chain has TRBV11-2 and TRBJ1-1; TRBD1 matches at 7 bases. Trimming at V came to 5 bases and at J to 0 bases, leaving 18 bases not matched to a gene. From germline, CDR1 is SGHAT and CDR2 FQNNGV. This CDR3 has 19 residues. CDR3 nucleotides: TGTGCCAGCAGCGTCGGGCAGGGGGAAGTGTGGGTAATGAACACTGAAGCTTTCTTT. Translating gives CASSVGQGEVWVMNTEAFF. The full variable domain, rest sourced from reference TRBV11-2 and TRBJ1-1, is EAGVAQSPRYKIIEKRQSVAFWCNPISGHATLYWYQQILGQGPKLLIQFQNNGVVDDSQLPKDRFSAERLKGVDSTLKIQPAKLEDSAVYLCASSVGQGEVWVMNTEAFFGQGTRLTVV.

This clonotype was found a few times. The V gene is TRBV3-1, the J gene TRBJ1-1, with a tentative D call TRBD1 (6 bases). Looked up from germline, CDR1 is LGHDT and CDR2 is YNNKEL (reference sequence). Between the trimmed V and J ends, which lost 4 bases and 1 base, there was a span of 10 bases. This CDR3 region has 14 residues. The CDR3 coding sequence is TGTGCCAGCAGCCCGGGACACGAGAACACTGAAGCTTTCTTT. Protein: CASSPGHENTEAFF.

This chain uses TRBV5-1 with TRBJ1-4; D call uncertain. Trimming cost V 2 bases and J 3 bases, with 8 bases left between them. Germline V gives CDR1 SGHRS, CDR2 YFSETQ. The CDR3 totals 14 residues. The CDR3 here is CASSFGASNEKLFF. The CDR3 nucleotides read TGCGCCAGCAGCTTTGGAGCTTCTAATGAAAAACTGTTTTTT. Using reference TRBV5-1 and TRBJ1-4 for the parts outside the CDR3, the full variable domain is KAGVTQTPRYLIKTRGQQVTLSCSPISGHRSVSWYQQTPGQGLQFLFEYFSETQRNKGNFPGRFSGRQFSNSRSEMNVSTLELGDSALYLCASSFGASNEKLFFGSGTQLSVL.

This clonotype was picked up a small number of times. The chain recombines TRBV5-1 with TRBJ1-1; 8 bases fit TRBD1. Losses at the gene ends were 4 bases for V and 1 base for J; bases not matched to a gene: 9. Per the germline V gene, CDR1 is SGHRS and CDR2 is YFSETQ. CDR3 length: 16 residues. This chain's CDR3 is CASSLDGQGPNTEAFF. In nucleotides, the CDR3 is TGCGCCAGCAGCCTGGATGGACAGGGCCCGAACACTGAAGCTTTCTTT.

This clonotype has a handful of counts. The V and J genes are TRBV6-6 and TRBJ1-2, with unresolved D. Per the germline V gene, CDR1 is MNHNY and CDR2 is SVGAGI (reference sequence). The V and J ends lost 0 bases and 6 bases respectively, with 5 bases between them. This CDR3 region has 12 residues. In nucleotides, the CDR3 is TGTGCCAGCAGTTACTCTGGGGATGGCTACACCTTC. This gives the protein CASSYSGDGYTF.

The genes are TRBV3-1 and TRBJ1-1; no firm D call. The CDR3 has 12 amino acids. CDR1 and CDR2 from the germline V gene are LGHDT and YNNKEL (reference sequence). The V gene lost 0 bases and the J gene lost 6 bases, with 5 bases spanning the gap. CDR3 coding DNA: TGTGCCAGCAGCCAAGACGGGGCTGAAGCTTTCTTT. It encodes CASSQDGAEAFF.

In this sample, this clonotype turned up a few times. The J gene is TRBJ2-3, the V gene TRBV5-6; 7 positions match TRBD1. Germline V gives CDR1 SGHDT, CDR2 YYEEEE. The trim removed 4 bases at V and 3 bases at J, leaving 8 bases unmatched. The CDR3 consists of 15 residues. The DNA for the CDR3 is TGTGCCAGCAGCCTCCTAAAGACAGGGACAGATACGCAGTATTTT. It translates to CASSLLKTGTDTQYF. Based on the CDR3 plus reference TRBV5-6 and TRBJ2-3, the full variable domain is DAGVTQSPTHLIKTRGQQVTLRCSPKSGHDTVSWYQQALGQGPQFIFQYYEEEERQRGNFPDRFSGHQFPNYSSELNVNALLLGDSALYLCASSLLKTGTDTQYFGPGTRLTVL.

This clonotype was seen just once. This chain links TRBV27 with TRBJ1-2, with TRBD1 identical over 10 bases. Germline CDR1 and CDR2: MNHEY and SMNVEV (reference sequence). This CDR3 contains 15 residues. With 2 bases clipped from V and 7 bases from J, the junction kept 7 bases outside the gene matches. Here the CDR3 reads CASSLAGTGVFGYTF. The CDR3, as DNA: TGTGCCAGCAGTTTAGCCGGGACAGGGGTTTTTGGCTACACCTTC.

This clonotype was detected a few times. The chain has TRBV5-1 and TRBJ1-1, with TRBD1 matching over 11 bases. The CDR3 runs 18 residues. Per the germline V gene, CDR1 is SGHRS and CDR2 is YFSETQ. V trimming: 4 bases; J trimming: 2 bases; junction bases outside the gene matches: 13. DNA for the CDR3: TGCGCCAGCAGCAGCCGCTACGGGACAGGGGGGTTCAACACTGAAGCTTTCTTT. This codes for CASSSRYGTGGFNTEAFF.

This sequence joins TRBV2 and TRBJ1-1; 7 bases line up with TRBD1. The germline V gene encodes CDR1 SNHLY and CDR2 FYNNEI. The CDR3 length is 15 residues. V was clipped by 0 bases and J by 4 bases; unmatched bases: 5. CDR3 residues: CASSEAPGGLTEAFF. CDR3 in DNA: TGTGCCAGCAGTGAAGCACCAGGGGGACTCACTGAAGCTTTCTTT.

In its sample, this clonotype was seen a few times. The CDR3: CASSSGGGLMTYEQYF. The CDR3 bases are TGCGCCAGCAGCTCCGGAGGTGGATTAATGACCTACGAGCAGTACTTC. The chain has TRBV5-1 and TRBJ2-7; a possible D gene is TRBD2 (5 bases). V was clipped by 3 bases and J by 2 bases, with 18 bases between them. Per germline, CDR1 SGHRS and CDR2 YFSETQ. The CDR3 has 16 residues.

V and J are TRBV12-3 or TRBV12-4 and TRBJ1-6; no definite D call. There are 14 residues in the CDR3. V gave up 4 bases and J gave up 7 bases, with 11 bases separating them. The CDR3, as DNA: TGTGCCAGCAGTTGGGTGGCGGAGAATTCACCCCTCCACTTT. It encodes CASSWVAENSPLHF.

The sample holds a few counts of this clonotype. This chain links TRBV20-1 with TRBJ2-7, with TRBD2 as a possible D gene (5 bases). The V gene's germline CDR1 is DFQATT and CDR2 SNEGSKA (reference sequence). The V gene lost 6 bases and the J gene lost 0 bases, with 21 bases spanning the gap. This CDR3 contains 16 residues. CDR3 region: CSARNPGLSRSYEQYF. The CDR3 nucleotides read TGCAGTGCACGAAATCCTGGACTCTCCCGCTCCTACGAGCAGTACTTC.

The table lists this clonotype with a few counts. The chain employs TRBV20-1 and TRBJ2-7; 7 bases match TRBD1. CDR3 length equals 14 residues. V lost 6 bases and J lost 6; bases outside the gene matches: 14. The germline V gene encodes CDR1 DFQATT and CDR2 SNEGSKA (reference sequence). CDR3 residues: CSARGQMEWVEQYF. Written as DNA, the CDR3 is TGCAGTGCCCGGGGACAGATGGAATGGGTCGAGCAGTACTTC.

This chain links TRBV7-2 with TRBJ1-2; D possibly corresponds to TRBD1 (6 bases). This CDR3 has 17 amino acids. Trimming left V 5 bases short and J 3 bases short, with 22 bases between. Per the germline V gene, CDR1 is SGHTA and CDR2 is FQGNSA. CDR3 coding DNA: TGTGCCAGCAGCCTCATGGGACATCCCAATATAGACTATGGCTACACCTTC. Its translation: CASSLMGHPNIDYGYTF.

This clonotype has more than one count but fewer than ten. The chain carries TRBV9 and TRBJ2-2; possible D gene TRBD1, 6 bases. V lost 0 bases and J 7 bases, leaving 16 bases between the germline ends. Germline-derived CDR1 and CDR2 are SGDLS and YYNGEE. The CDR3 spans 16 residues. CDR3 loop: CASSVEIYAGDGELFF. For the CDR3, the DNA is TGTGCCAGCAGCGTAGAGATATACGCAGGGGACGGGGAGCTGTTTTTT.

This clonotype appeared many times. V is TRBV29-1 and J is TRBJ1-4; TRBD1 matches at 7 bases. The V segment lost 4 bases and the J segment 1 base; nucleotides outside the gene matches: 6. There are 15 residues in the CDR3. CDR1 SQVTM and CDR2 ANQGSEA come from the germline V gene. The CDR3 is CSVGPSGGTNEKLFF. CDR3 DNA sequence: TGCAGCGTTGGTCCGTCAGGGGGAACTAATGAAAAACTGTTTTTT. Filled out from reference TRBV29-1 and TRBJ1-4, the complete variable domain reads SAVISQKPSRDICQRGTSLTIQCQVDSQVTMMFWYRQQPGQSLTLIATANQGSEATYESGFVIDKFPISRPNLTFSTLTVSNMSPEDSSIYLCSVGPSGGTNEKLFFGSGTQLSVL.

This clonotype has only a few counts. This chain links TRBV18 with TRBJ2-1, with 10 bases matching TRBD1. The CDR3 contains 14 residues. Germline V gives CDR1 KGHSH, CDR2 LQKENI. V lost 6 bases and J lost 8; bases outside the gene matches: 7. The CDR3 bases are TGTGCCAGCTCCCCCGGGACAGGGGAAGATGAGCAGTTCTTC. Its translation is CASSPGTGEDEQFF.

This chain links TRBV18 with TRBJ2-5; no firm D call. The germline V and J ends were trimmed by 4 bases and 1 base, with 10 bases remaining between them. The CDR3 spans 14 residues. Germline loops: CDR1 KGHSH, CDR2 LQKENI. The CDR3 region has the DNA TGTGCCAGCTCACTATCTCACTCCCAAGAGACCCAGTACTTC. Translating gives CASSLSHSQETQYF.

The count of this clonotype is one. The chain recombines TRBV4-1 with TRBJ2-6, with 7 positions matching TRBD2. The CDR3 length is 16 residues. CDR1 and CDR2 from the germline V gene are MGHRA and YSYEKL. V lost 4 bases and J lost 2; bases outside the gene matches: 5. The chain's CDR3 is CASSPPAGAGANVLTF. For the CDR3, the DNA is TGCGCCAGCAGCCCCCCCGCGGGGGCTGGGGCCAACGTCCTGACTTTC.

This clonotype came up a few times. The chain couples TRBV7-2 to TRBJ2-6; no definite D call. Trimming removed 3 bases at V and 3 bases at J, with 6 bases between. The CDR3 length is 14 residues. The germline CDR1 and CDR2 sequences are SGHTA and FQGNSA. The CDR3 here is CASSFNYGANVLTF. CDR3 bases: TGTGCCAGCAGCTTCAATTATGGGGCCAACGTCCTGACTTTC. Based on the CDR3 plus reference TRBV7-2 and TRBJ2-6, the full variable domain is GAGVSQSPSNKVTEKGKDVELRCDPISGHTALYWYRQSLGQGLEFLIYFQGNSAPDKSGLPSDRFSAERTGGSVSTLTIQRTQQEDSAVYLCASSFNYGANVLTFGAGSRLTVL.

In its sample, this clonotype was seen a few times. The gene calls are TRBV25-1 and TRBJ2-2, with no clear D. Germline CDR1 is MGHDK and CDR2 is SYGVNS. The CDR3 has 14 residues. Trimming left V 4 bases short and J 1 base short, with 7 bases between. For the CDR3, the DNA is TGTGCCAGCAGTGTTACAGTGAACACCGGGGAGCTGTTTTTT. Residues: CASSVTVNTGELFF.

This clonotype was observed a few times. The chain recombines TRBV20-1 with TRBJ2-3; the match to TRBD2 covers 9 bases. The CDR3 has 16 residues. Germline CDR1 is DFQATT and CDR2 is SNEGSKA (reference sequence). With 3 bases clipped from V and 4 bases from J, the junction kept 11 bases outside the gene matches. CDR3 protein: CSASPRGGGAADTQYF. In DNA, the CDR3 is TGCAGTGCTAGCCCTAGAGGCGGGGGGGCGGCAGATACGCAGTATTTT.

V is TRBV6-1 and J is TRBJ1-2; a weak D match, TRBD1 (6 bases). Trimming removed 6 bases from V and 2 bases from J, with 19 bases in between. CDR1 MNHNS and CDR2 SASEGT come from the germline V gene. The CDR3 spans 16 residues. The CDR3 sequence is CASSLGGGFVNYGYTF. CDR3 nucleotides: TGTGCCAGCAGCCTGGGAGGGGGTTTCGTGAACTATGGCTACACCTTC.

The rearrangement joins TRBV10-3 to TRBJ2-6; D is unclear. Trimming pared 8 bases from V and 0 bases from J, leaving 14 bases between. Germline-derived CDR1 and CDR2 are ENHRY and SYGVKD. The CDR3 extends over 16 amino acids. The DNA of the CDR3 is TGTGCCATCGGGGTAGGGTTTTTCTCTGGGGCCAACGTCCTGACTTTC. This encodes CAIGVGFFSGANVLTF.

The V call is TRBV6-2 or TRBV6-3, the J call TRBJ2-1, with D tentatively TRBD1 or TRBD2 (6 bases each). Trimming pared 0 bases from V and 10 bases from J, leaving 16 bases between. The germline V gene has CDR1 MNHEY and CDR2 SVGEGT. This CDR3 spans 15 amino acids. CDR3 region: CASSYSIRGGREQFF. For the CDR3, the DNA is TGTGCCAGCAGTTACTCGATCAGGGGAGGTAGGGAGCAGTTCTTC.

V and J are TRBV6-2 or TRBV6-3 and TRBJ2-2; D is undetermined. Looked up from germline, CDR1 is MNHEY and CDR2 is SVGEGT. CDR3 length equals 15 residues. V was pared by 6 bases and J by 6 bases, with 17 bases between. In nucleotides, the CDR3 is TGTGCCAGCAGCCGACTTCTACGTGGTGCCGGGGAGCTGTTTTTT. Amino acid sequence: CASSRLLRGAGELFF.